This TCR beta chain was profiled in a study of blood T cell repertoires in COVID-19. Study-level background: Spain, Italy and the United States supplied samples that represented acute and convalescent COVID-19. Sample material is recorded as cDNA or gDNA derived from T cells, B-cell-depleted T cells, or PBMCs.

CDR1 and CDR2 from the germline V gene are SGHDT and YYEEEE. V lost 4 bases, J lost 4 bases, and 3 bases lay in between. This CDR3 contains 11 residues. Everyone who took part was about 18 to 89 years old, and they came from about two dozen US areas. Recovery among Cohort 3 donors was established by two negative PCRs, clearance, or symptom resolution. Data came from immunoSEQ multiplex PCR; TCRdb stores just in-frame clones and leaves some out. The table includes roughly 300,000 clones, more than 75% detected once. The V and J genes are TRBV5-6 and TRBJ2-1; D is ambiguous. This clonotype was obtained from a woman aged 18-29 years who had recovered from COVID-19. Sequences were obtained from PBMCs or T cells enriched from blood (not recorded which). CDR3 region: CASSQYNEQFF. Here the CDR3 DNA reads TGTGCCAGCAGCCAATACAATGAGCAGTTCTTC.